The T cell receptor beta chain under discussion was sequenced for a study of T cells in Graves' hyperthyroidism and ophthalmopathy. Researchers took RNA transcripts and amplified the TCR beta CDR3 regions from them. HTBI primers were employed in a first-round RT-PCR of the TCR CDR3. TCRdb reprocessed the multiplex PCR reads with MiXCR, giving one entry per CDR3 protein. The sample includes 600,000 to 650,000 distinct CDR3 sequences, around 21% seen only once; the top ten take under 35%. V lost 4 bases and J lost 9, with 19 bases in between. This CDR3 is 15 amino acids long. Germline V gene data show CDR1 as MGHRA and CDR2 as YSYEKL.

This TCR was sampled from a man aged 25-45 years with Graves' ophthalmopathy. The sequencing sample was made of blood. The gene calls are TRBV4-1 and TRBJ2-1; TRBD1 is a possible D gene (6 bases). The chain's CDR3 is CASSPIGVGGSEQFF. In nucleotides, the CDR3 is TGCGCCAGCAGCCCCATTGGCGTAGGGGGAAGTGAGCAGTTCTTC.